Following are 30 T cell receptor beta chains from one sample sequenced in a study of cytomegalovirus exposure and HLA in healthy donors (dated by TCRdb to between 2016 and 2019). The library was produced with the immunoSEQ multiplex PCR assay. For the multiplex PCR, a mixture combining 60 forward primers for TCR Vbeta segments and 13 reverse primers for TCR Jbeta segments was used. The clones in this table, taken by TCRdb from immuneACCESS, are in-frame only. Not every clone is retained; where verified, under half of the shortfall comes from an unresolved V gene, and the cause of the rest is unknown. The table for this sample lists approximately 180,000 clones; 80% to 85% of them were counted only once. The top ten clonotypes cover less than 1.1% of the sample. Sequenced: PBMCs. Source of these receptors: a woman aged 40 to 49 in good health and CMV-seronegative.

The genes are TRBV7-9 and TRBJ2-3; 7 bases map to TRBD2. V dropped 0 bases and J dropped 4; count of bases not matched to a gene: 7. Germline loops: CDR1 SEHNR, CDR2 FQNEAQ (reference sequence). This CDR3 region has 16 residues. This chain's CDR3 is CASSLAAGISSDTQYF. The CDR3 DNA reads TGTGCCAGCAGCTTAGCAGCGGGAATAAGTTCAGATACGCAGTATTTT.

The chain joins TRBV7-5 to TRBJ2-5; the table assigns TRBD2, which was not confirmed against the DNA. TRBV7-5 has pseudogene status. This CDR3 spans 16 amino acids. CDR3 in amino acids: CVRSFRLAGERETQYF. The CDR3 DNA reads TGTGTCAGAAGCTTCCGACTAGCGGGAGAGAGAGAGACCCAGTACTTC.

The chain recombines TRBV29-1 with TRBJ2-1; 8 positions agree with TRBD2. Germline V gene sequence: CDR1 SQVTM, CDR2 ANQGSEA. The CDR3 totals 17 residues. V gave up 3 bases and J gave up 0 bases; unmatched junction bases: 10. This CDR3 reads CSVESSLAGSSYNEQFF. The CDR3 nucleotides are TGCAGCGTTGAGAGCAGTTTAGCGGGGAGCTCCTACAATGAGCAGTTCTTC.

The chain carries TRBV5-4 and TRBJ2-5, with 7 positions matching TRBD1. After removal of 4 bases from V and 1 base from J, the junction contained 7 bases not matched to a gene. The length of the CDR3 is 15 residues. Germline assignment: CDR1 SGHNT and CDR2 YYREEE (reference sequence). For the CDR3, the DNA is TGTGCCAGCAGCCCAAGACAGGGCTCCCAAGAGACCCAGTACTTC. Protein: CASSPRQGSQETQYF.

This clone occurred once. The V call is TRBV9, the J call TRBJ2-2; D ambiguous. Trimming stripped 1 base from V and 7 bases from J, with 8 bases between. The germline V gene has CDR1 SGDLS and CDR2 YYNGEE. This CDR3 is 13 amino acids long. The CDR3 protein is CASSVYSGGELFF. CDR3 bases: TGTGCCAGCAGCGTATACTCGGGCGGGGAGCTGTTTTTT.

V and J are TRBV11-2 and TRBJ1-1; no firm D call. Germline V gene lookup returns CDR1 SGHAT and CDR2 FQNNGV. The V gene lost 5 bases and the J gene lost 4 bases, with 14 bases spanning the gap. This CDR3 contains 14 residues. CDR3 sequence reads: CASSKGEPGTEAFF. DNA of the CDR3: TGTGCCAGCAGCAAAGGAGAGCCGGGCACTGAAGCTTTCTTT.

In DNA form, the CDR3 reads TGTGCCAGCAGCTTTACGGGACAGGGCTACTCTGAAGCTTTCTTT. This gives the protein CASSFTGQGYSEAFF. This sequence joins TRBV7-3 and TRBJ1-1, with 9 bases lining up with TRBD1. Losses at the gene ends were 3 bases for V and 6 bases for J; bases not matched to a gene: 8. Germline V gene sequence: CDR1 SGHTA, CDR2 FQGTGA. The CDR3 has 15 residues.

The CDR3 bases are TGCGCCAGCAGCCAAGATCGAAGTCCGGGACTAGCGGGAGGAATCAGCTCCTACGAGCAGTACTTC. Protein sequence: CASSQDRSPGLAGGISSYEQYF. The chain couples TRBV4-1 to TRBJ2-7; 15 bases align to TRBD2. CDR1 is MGHRA and CDR2 is YSYEKL in the germline V gene. This CDR3 is built from 22 residues. The V segment lost 0 bases and the J segment 0 bases; nucleotides outside the gene matches: 15.

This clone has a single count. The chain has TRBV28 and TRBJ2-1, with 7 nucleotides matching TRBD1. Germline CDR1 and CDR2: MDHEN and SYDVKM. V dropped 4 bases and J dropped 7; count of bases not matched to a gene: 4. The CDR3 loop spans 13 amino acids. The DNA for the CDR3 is TGTGCCAGCAGTTCACAGGGGAAGAATGAGCAGTTCTTC. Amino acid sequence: CASSSQGKNEQFF.

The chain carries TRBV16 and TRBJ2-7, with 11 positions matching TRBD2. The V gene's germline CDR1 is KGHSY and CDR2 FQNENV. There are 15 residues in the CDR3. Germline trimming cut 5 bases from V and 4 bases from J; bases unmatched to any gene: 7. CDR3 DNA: TGTGCCAGCAGCAGTAGCGGGAGGGTATTATACGAGCAGTACTTC. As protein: CASSSSGRVLYEQYF.

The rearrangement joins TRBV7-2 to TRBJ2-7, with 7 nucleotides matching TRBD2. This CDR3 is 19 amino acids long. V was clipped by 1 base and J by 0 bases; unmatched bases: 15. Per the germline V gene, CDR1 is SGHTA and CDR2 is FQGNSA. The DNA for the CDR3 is TGTGCCAGCAGCTTAGTCGGGGGTGGGGCGGGAGACTTCTCCTACGAGCAGTACTTC. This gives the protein CASSLVGGGAGDFSYEQYF.

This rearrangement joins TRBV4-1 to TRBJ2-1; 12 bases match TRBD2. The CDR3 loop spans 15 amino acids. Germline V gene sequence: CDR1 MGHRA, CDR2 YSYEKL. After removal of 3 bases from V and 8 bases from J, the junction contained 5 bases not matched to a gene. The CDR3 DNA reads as TGCGCCAGCAGCCAGACTAGCGGGAGTTCACATGAGCAGTTCTTC. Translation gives CASSQTSGSSHEQFF.

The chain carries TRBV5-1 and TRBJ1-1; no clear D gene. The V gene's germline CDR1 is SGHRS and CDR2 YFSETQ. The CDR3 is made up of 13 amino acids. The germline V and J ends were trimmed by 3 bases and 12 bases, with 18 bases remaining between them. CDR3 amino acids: CASSSISGPVSFF. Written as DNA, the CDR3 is TGCGCCAGCAGCTCTATCAGCGGACCCGTATCTTTCTTT.

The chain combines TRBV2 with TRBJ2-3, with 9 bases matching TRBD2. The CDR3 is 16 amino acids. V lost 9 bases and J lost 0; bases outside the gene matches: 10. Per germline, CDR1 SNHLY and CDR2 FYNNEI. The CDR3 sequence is CASTTRGLASTDTQYF. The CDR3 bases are TGTGCCAGTACTACCCGGGGACTAGCAAGCACAGATACGCAGTATTTT.

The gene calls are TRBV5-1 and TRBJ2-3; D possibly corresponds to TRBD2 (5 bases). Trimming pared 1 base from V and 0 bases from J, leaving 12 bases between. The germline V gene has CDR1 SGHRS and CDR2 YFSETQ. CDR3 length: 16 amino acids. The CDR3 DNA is TGCGCCAGCAGCTTGCTAAGCGGATCTAGCACAGATACGCAGTATTTT. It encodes CASSLLSGSSTDTQYF.

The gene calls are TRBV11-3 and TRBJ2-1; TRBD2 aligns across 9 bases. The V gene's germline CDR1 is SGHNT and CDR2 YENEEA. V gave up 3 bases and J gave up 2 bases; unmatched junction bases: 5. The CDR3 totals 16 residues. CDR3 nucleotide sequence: TGTGCCAGCAGCTTCAGCGGGAGGTGGCCCTACAATGAGCAGTTCTTC. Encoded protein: CASSFSGRWPYNEQFF.

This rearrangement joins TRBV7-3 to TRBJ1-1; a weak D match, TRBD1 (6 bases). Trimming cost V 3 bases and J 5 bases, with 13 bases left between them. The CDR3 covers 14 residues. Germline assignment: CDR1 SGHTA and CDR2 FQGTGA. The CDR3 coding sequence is TGTGCCAGCAGCTTGGAAGGGGGTCGGACTGAAGCTTTCTTT. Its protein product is CASSLEGGRTEAFF.

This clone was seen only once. The CDR3 loop is CASSAGSGQHF. The CDR3 coding sequence is TGTGCCAGTAGTGCCGGGTCCGGACAGCATTTT. V gene TRBV19 combines with J gene TRBJ1-5; D is ambiguous. This CDR3 contains 11 residues. The germline CDR1 and CDR2 sequences are LNHDA and SQIVND (reference sequence). The ends were cut back, 5 bases at V and 13 bases at J, with 12 bases in the middle.

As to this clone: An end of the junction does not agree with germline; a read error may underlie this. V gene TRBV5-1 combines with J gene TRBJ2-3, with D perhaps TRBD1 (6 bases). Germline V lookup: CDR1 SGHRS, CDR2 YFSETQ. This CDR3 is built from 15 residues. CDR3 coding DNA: TGCGCCAGCAGCTTGGAGGCAGGGGCCACAGATACGCGGTATTTT. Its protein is CASSLEAGATDTRYF. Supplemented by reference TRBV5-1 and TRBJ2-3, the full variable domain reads KAGVTQTPRYLIKTRGQQVTLSCSPISGHRSVSWYQQTPGQGLQFLFEYFSETQRNKGNFPGRFSGRQFSNSRSEMNVSTLELGDSALYLCASSLEAGATDTRYFGPGTRLTVL.

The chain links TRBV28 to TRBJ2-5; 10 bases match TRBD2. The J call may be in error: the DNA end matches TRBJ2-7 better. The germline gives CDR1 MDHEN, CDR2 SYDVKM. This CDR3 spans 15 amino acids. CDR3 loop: CASRLGLAASYEQYF. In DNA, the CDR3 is TGTGCCAGCAGATTAGGACTAGCGGCCTCCTACGAGCAGTACTTC.

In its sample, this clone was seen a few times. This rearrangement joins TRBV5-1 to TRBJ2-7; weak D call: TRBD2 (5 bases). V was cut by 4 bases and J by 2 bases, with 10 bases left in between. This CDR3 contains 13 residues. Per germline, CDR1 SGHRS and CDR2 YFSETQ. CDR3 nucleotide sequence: TGCGCCAGCAGCGGGGAGAGAGCCTACGAGCAGTACTTC. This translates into CASSGERAYEQYF.

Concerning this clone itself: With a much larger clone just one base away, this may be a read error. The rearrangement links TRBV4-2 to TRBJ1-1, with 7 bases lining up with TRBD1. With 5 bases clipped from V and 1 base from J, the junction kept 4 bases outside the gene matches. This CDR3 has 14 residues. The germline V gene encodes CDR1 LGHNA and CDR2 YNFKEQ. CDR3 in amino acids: CASSFGTANTEAFF. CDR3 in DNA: TGTGCCAGCAGCTTCGGGACAGCGAACACTGAAGCTTTCTTT.

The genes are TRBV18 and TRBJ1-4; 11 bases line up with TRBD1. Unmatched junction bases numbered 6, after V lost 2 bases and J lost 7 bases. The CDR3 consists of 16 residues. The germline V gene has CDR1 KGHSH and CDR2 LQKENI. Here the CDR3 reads CASSPVAGTGGEKLFF. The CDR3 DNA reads TGTGCCAGCTCACCAGTGGCCGGGACAGGGGGTGAAAAACTGTTTTTT.

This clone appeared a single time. The DNA for the CDR3 is TGTGCCAGCAGCTTACGGACTAGCGGGCACAATGAGCAGTTCTTC. This encodes CASSLRTSGHNEQFF. This chain links TRBV11-3 with TRBJ2-1, with 11 bases lining up with TRBD2. The germline V gene has CDR1 SGHNT and CDR2 YENEEA. Trimming removed 2 bases from V and 5 bases from J; junction bases left unmatched: 2. This CDR3 has 15 residues.

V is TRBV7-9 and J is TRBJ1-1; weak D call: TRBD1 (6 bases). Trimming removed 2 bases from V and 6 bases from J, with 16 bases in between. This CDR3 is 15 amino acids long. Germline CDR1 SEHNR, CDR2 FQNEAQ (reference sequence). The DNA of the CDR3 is TGTGCCAGCAGCTTATATAAGGGGGTTCTGGCTGAAGCTTTCTTT. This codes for CASSLYKGVLAEAFF.

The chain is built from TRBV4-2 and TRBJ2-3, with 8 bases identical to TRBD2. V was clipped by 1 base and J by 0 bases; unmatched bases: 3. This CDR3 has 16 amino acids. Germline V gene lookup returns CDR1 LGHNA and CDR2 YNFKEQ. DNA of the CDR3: TGTGCCAGCAGCCAAGCGGGGGGGCGGAGCACAGATACGCAGTATTTT. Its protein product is CASSQAGGRSTDTQYF.

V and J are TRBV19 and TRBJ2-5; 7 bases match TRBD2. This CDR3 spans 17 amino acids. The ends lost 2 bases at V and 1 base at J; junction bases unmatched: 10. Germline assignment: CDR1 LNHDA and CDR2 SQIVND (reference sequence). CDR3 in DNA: TGTGCCAGTAGTATAACCGTGGCGGGAGCTACCCAAGAGACCCAGTACTTC. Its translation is CASSITVAGATQETQYF.

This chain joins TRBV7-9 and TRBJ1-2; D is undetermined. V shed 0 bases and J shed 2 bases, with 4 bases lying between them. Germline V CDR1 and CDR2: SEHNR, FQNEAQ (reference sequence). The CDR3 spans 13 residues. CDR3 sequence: CASSLAANYGYTF. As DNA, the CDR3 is TGTGCCAGCAGCTTAGCGGCCAACTATGGCTACACCTTC.

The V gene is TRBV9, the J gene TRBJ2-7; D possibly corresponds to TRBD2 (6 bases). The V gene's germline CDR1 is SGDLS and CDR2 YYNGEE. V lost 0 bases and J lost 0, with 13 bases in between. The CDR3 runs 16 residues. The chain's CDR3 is CASSVGEGRGSYEQYF. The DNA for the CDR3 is TGTGCCAGCAGCGTAGGAGAAGGGCGGGGCTCCTACGAGCAGTACTTC.

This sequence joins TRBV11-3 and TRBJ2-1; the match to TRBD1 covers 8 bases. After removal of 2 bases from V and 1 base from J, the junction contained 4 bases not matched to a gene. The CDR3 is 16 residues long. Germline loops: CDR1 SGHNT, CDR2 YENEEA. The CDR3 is CASSLRRDRSYNEQFF. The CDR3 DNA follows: TGTGCCAGCAGCTTACGGCGGGACAGGTCCTACAATGAGCAGTTCTTC. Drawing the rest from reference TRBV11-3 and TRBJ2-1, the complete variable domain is EAGVVQSPRYKIIEKKQPVAFWCNPISGHNTLYWYLQNLGQGPELLIRYENEEAVDDSQLPKDRFSAERLKGVDSTLKIQPAELGDSAVYLCASSLRRDRSYNEQFFGPGTRLTVL.